A single sample is the source of the 3 T cell receptor beta chains below, sequenced in a study of T-cell memory formation after mild COVID-19. TCRdb itself ran the 5' RACE reads through MiXCR, one entry per CDR3 protein. The repertoire holds some 260,000 distinct CDR3 sequences, with less than 20% as singletons. Source material: PBMCs or a T cell subset sorted from them (not recorded which). These receptors were collected from a man aged 18 to 35 who had mild COVID-19 (a few samples of this study predate the infection). Cell type and time point are not known.

There are a few counts of this clonotype. This sequence joins TRBV5-1 and TRBJ1-6; D gene uncertain. Trimming cost V 0 bases and J 7 bases, with 14 bases left between them. The CDR3 covers 16 residues. Germline V gene data show CDR1 as SGHRS and CDR2 as YFSETQ. In DNA form, the CDR3 reads TGCGCCAGCAGCTTGGAGGTCAGGCAGCCCAATTCACCCCTCCACTTT. It translates to CASSLEVRQPNSPLHF.

This clonotype was detected only a few times. This chain links TRBV9 with TRBJ1-1, with D tentatively TRBD1 (5 bases). CDR3 length: 15 residues. Deletions cut 5 bases from V and 4 bases from J, with 18 bases between. CDR1 SGDLS and CDR2 YYNGEE come from the germline V gene. As DNA, the CDR3 is TGTGCCAGCAGTCCTATCGGAACCGGGGGCACTGAAGCTTTCTTT. Encoded protein: CASSPIGTGGTEAFF.

The chain couples TRBV5-1 to TRBJ2-1, with TRBD2 matching 8 bases. This CDR3 region has 15 residues. CDR1 SGHRS and CDR2 YFSETQ come from the germline V gene. V was clipped by 4 bases and J by 7 bases; unmatched bases: 10. DNA for the CDR3: TGCGCCAGCAGCCTTAGCGGGGTACCGGAGAATGAGCAGTTCTTC. Protein: CASSLSGVPENEQFF.